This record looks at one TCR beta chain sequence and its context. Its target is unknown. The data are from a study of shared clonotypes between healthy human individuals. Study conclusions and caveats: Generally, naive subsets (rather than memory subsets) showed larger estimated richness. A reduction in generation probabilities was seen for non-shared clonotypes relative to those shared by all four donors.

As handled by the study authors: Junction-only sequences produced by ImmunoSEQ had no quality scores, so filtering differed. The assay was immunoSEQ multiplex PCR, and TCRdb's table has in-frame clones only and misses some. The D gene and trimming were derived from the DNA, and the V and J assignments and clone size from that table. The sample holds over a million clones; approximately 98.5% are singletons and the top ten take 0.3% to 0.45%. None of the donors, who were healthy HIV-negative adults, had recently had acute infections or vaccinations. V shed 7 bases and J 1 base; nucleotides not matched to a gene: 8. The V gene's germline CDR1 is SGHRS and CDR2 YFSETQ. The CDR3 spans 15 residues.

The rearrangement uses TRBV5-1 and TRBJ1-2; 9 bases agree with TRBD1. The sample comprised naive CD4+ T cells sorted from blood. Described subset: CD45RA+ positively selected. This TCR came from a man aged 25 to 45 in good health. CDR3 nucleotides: TGCGCCAGCGGACACCGGGACAGGGTTAACTATGGCTACACCTTC. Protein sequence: CASGHRDRVNYGYTF.